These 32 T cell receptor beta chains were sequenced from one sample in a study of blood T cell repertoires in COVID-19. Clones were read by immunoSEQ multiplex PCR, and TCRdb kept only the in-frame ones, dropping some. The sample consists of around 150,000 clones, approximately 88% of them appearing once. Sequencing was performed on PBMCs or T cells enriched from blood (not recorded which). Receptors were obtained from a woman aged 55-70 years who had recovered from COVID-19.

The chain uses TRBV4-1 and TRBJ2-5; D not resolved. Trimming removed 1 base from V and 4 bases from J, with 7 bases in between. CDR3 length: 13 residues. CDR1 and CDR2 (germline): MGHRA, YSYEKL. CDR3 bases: TGCGCCAGCAGCCAAGCTCTAGTAGAGACCCAGTACTTC. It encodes CASSQALVETQYF.

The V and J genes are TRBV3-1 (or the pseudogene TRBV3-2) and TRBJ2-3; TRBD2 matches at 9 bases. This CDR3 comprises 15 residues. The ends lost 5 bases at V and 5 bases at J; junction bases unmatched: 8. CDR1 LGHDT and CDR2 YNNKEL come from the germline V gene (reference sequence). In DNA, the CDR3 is TGTGCCAGCAGCACCGCGGGAGGGCCAGGAGATACGCAGTATTTT. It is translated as CASSTAGGPGDTQYF.

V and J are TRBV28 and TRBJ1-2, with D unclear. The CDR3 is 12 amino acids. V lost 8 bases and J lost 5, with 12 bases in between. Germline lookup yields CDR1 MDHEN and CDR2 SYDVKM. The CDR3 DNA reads TGTGCCAGCGGCCTGAGAGGGTATGGCTACACCTTC. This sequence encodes CASGLRGYGYTF.

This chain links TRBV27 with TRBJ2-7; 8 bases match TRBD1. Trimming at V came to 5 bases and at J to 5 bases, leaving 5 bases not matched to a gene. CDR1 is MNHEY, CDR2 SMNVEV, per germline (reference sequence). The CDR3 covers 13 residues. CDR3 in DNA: TGTGCCAGCAGTGGGGGACAGGCCAACGAGCAGTACTTC. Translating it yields CASSGGQANEQYF.

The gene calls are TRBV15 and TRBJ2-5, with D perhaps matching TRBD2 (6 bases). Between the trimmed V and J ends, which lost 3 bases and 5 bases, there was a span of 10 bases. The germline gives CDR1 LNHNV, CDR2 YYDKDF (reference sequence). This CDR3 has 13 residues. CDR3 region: CATSRLGLETQYF. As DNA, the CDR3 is TGTGCCACCAGCAGGTTGGGACTGGAGACCCAGTACTTC. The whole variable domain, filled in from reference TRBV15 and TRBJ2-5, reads DAMVIQNPRYQVTQFGKPVTLSCSQTLNHNVMYWYQQKSSQAPKLLFHYYDKDFNNEADTPDNFQSRRPNTSFCFLDIRSPGLGDTAMYLCATSRLGLETQYFGPGTRLLVL.

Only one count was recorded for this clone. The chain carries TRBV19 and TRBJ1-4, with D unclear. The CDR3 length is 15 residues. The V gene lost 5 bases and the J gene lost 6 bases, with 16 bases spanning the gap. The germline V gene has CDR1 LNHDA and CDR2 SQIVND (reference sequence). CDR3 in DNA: TGTGCCAGTAGTGCCGACTCTCCGGGTGATGAAAAACTGTTTTTT. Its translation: CASSADSPGDEKLFF.

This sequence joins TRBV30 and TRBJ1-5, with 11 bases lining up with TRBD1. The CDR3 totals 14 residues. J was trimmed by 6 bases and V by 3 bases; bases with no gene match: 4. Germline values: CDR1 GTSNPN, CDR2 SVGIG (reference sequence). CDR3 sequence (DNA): TGTGCCTGGAGGGGACAGGGGGAAAGTCAGCCCCAGCATTTT. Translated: CAWRGQGESQPQHF.

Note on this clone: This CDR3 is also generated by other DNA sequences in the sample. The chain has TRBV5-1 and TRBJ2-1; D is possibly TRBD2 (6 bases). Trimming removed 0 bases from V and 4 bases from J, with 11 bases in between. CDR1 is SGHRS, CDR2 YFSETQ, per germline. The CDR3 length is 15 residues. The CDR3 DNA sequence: TGCGCCAGCAGCTTGGTTTCCGGGAGTTACAATGAGCAGTTCTTC. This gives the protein CASSLVSGSYNEQFF.

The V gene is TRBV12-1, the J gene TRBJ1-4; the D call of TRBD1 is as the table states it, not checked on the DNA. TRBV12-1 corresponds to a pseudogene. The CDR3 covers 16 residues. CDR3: CASSFVSGQGNEKLFF. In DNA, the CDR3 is TGTGCCAGCAGCTTTGTGTCGGGACAGGGTAATGAAAAACTGTTTTTT.

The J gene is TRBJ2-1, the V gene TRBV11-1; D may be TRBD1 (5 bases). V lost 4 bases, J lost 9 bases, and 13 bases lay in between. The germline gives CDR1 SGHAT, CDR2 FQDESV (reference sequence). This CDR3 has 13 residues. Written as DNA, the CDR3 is TGTGCCAGCAGCTCGAGCAGGGCCGGTGAGCAGTTCTTC. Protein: CASSSSRAGEQFF.

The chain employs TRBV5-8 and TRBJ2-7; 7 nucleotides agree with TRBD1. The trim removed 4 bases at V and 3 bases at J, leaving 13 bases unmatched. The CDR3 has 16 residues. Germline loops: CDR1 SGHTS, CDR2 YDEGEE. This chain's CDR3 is CASSHPGQAAGYEQYF. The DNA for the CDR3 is TGTGCCAGCAGCCACCCCGGACAGGCCGCCGGCTACGAGCAGTACTTC.

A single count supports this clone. CDR3 bases: TGTGCCAGCAGCTTAGATGCGGGCTCCACAGATACGCAGTATTTT. Translation: CASSLDAGSTDTQYF. J is TRBJ2-3 and V is TRBV7-2; D may be TRBD2 (5 bases). CDR3 size: 15 residues. Germline V CDR1 and CDR2: SGHTA, FQGNSA. V lost 1 base and J lost 2, with 10 bases in between.

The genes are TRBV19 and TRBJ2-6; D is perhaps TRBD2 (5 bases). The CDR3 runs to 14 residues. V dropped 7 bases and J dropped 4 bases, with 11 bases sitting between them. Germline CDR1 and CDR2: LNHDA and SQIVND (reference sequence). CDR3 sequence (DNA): TGTGCCAGTACCTGGGGAGCCGGGGCCAACGTCCTGACTTTC. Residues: CASTWGAGANVLTF.

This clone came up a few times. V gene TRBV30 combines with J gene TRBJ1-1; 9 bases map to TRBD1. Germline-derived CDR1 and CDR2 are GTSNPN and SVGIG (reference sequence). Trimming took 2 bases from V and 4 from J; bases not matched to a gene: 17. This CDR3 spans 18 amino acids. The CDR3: CAWSMVGQGIARGTEAFF. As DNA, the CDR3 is TGTGCCTGGAGTATGGTGGGACAGGGAATTGCTAGGGGCACTGAAGCTTTCTTT. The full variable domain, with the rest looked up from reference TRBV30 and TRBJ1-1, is SQTIHQWPATLVQPVGSPLSLECTVEGTSNPNLYWYRQAAGRGLQLLFYSVGIGQISSEVPQNLSASRPQDRQFILSSKKLLLSDSGFYLCAWSMVGQGIARGTEAFFGQGTRLTVV.

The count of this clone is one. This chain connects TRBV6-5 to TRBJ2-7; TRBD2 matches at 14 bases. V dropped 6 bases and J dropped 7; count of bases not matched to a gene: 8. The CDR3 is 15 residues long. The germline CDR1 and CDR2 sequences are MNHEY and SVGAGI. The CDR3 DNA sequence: TGTGCCAGCAGAACCCTGACTAGCGGGGGGGGTGAGCAGTACTTC. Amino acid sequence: CASRTLTSGGGEQYF.

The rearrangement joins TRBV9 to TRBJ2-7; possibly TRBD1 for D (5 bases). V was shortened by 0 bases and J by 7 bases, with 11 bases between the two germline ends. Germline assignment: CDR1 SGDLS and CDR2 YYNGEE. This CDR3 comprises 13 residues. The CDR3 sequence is CASSVARGREQYF. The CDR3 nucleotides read TGTGCCAGCAGCGTAGCTAGGGGTCGGGAGCAGTACTTC. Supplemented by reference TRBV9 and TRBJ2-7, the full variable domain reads DSGVTQTPKHLITATGQRVTLRCSPRSGDLSVYWYQQSLDQGLQFLIQYYNGEERAKGNILERFSAQQFPDLHSELNLSSLELGDSALYFCASSVARGREQYFGPGTRLTVT.

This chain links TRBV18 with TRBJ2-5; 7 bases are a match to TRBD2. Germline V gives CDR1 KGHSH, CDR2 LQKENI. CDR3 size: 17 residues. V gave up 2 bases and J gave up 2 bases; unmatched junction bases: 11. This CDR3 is CASSPTRSRGGQETQYF. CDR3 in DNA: TGTGCCAGCTCACCAACTAGGTCTCGGGGAGGGCAAGAGACCCAGTACTTC. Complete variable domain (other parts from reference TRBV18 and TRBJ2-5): NAGVMQNPRHLVRRRGQEARLRCSPMKGHSHVYWYRQLPEEGLKFMVYLQKENIIDESGMPKERFSAEFPKEGPSILRIQQVVRGDSAAYFCASSPTRSRGGQETQYFGPGTRLLVL.

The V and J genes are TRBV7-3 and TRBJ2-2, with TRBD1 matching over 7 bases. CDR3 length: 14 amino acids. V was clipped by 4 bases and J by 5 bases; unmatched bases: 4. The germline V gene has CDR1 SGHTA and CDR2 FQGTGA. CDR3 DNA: TGTGCCAGCAGCTCGGGACAGAGGACCGGGGAGCTGTTTTTT. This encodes CASSSGQRTGELFF.

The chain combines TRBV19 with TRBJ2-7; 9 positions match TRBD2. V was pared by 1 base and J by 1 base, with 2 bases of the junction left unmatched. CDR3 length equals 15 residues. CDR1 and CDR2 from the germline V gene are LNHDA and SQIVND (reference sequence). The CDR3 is CASSIGAGGSYEQYF. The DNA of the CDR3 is TGTGCCAGTAGTATAGGAGCGGGAGGATCCTACGAGCAGTACTTC.

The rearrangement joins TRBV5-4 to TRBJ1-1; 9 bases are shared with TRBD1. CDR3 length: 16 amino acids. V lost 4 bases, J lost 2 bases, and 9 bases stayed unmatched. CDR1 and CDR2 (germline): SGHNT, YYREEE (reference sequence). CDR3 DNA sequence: TGTGCCAGCAGCCAAAAGACAGGGGGGCCCAACACTGAAGCTTTCTTT. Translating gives CASSQKTGGPNTEAFF.

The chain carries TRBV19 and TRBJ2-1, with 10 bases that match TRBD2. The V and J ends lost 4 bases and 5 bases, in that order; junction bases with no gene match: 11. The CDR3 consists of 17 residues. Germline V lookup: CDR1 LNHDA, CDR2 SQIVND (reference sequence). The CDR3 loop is CASSTQATSGPHNEQFF. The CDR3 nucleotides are TGTGCCAGTAGTACCCAAGCGACTAGCGGGCCGCACAATGAGCAGTTCTTC. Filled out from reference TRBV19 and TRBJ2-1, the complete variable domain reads DGGITQSPKYLFRKEGQNVTLSCEQNLNHDAMYWYRQDPGQGLRLIYYSQIVNDFQKGDIAEGYSVSREKKESFPLTVTSAQKNPTAFYLCASSTQATSGPHNEQFFGPGTRLTVL.

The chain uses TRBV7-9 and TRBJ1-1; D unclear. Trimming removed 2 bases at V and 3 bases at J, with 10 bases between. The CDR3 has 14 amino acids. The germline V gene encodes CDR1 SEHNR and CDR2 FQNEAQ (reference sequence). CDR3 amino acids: CASSLLFRDTEAFF. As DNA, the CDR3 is TGTGCCAGCAGCTTACTTTTCCGTGACACTGAAGCTTTCTTT.

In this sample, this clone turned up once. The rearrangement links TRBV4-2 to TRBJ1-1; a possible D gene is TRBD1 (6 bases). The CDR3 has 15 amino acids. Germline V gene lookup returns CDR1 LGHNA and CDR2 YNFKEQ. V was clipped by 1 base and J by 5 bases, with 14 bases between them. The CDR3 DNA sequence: TGTGCCAGCAGCCAAGCACAGGGTCAGGTAACTGAAGCTTTCTTT. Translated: CASSQAQGQVTEAFF.

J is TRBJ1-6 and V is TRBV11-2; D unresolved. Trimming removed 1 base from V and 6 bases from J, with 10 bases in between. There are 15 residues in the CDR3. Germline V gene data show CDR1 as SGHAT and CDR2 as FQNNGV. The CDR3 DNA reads TGTGCCAGCAGCTTAGTGCGTCACCTTAATTCACCCCTCCACTTT. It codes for CASSLVRHLNSPLHF.

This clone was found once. CDR3 protein: CASSLGPGQGGNTIYF. CDR3 DNA sequence: TGTGCCAGCTCCCTCGGACCGGGACAGGGTGGAAACACCATATATTTT. The chain carries TRBV18 and TRBJ1-3; 9 bases agree with TRBD1. V was pared by 6 bases and J by 3 bases, with 9 bases of the junction left unmatched. Germline loops: CDR1 KGHSH, CDR2 LQKENI. CDR3 length: 16 residues.

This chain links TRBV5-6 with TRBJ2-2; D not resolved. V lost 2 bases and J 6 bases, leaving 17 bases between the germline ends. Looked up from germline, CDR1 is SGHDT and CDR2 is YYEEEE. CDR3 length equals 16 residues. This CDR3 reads CASSFLGASISGELFF. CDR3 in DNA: TGTGCCAGCAGCTTCCTTGGAGCCAGCATATCCGGGGAGCTGTTTTTT.

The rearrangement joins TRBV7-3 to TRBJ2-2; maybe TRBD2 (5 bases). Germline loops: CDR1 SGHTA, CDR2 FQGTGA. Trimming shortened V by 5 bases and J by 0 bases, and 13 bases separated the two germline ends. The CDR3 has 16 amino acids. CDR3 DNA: TGTGCCAGCAGCCCCAGCCGGGATTCGAACACCGGGGAGCTGTTTTTT. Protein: CASSPSRDSNTGELFF.

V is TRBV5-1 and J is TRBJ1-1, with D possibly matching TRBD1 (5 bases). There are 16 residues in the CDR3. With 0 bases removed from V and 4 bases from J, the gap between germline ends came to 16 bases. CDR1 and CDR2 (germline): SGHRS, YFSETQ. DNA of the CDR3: TGCGCCAGCAGCTTGGGGGCTACGGGGGTTGGCACTGAAGCTTTCTTT. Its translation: CASSLGATGVGTEAFF.

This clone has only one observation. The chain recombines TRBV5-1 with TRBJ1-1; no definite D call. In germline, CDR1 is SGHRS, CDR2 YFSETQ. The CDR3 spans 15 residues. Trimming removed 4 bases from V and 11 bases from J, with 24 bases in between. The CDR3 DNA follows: TGCGCCAGCAGCCACCGAGACCTCGGCGTCCCGAGGGCTTTCTTT. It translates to CASSHRDLGVPRAFF.

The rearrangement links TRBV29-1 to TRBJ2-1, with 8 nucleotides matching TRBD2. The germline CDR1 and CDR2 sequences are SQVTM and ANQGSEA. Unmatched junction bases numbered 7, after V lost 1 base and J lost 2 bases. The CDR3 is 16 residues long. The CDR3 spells CSVEVGAGGTYNEQFF. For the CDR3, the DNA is TGCAGCGTTGAAGTGGGGGCGGGAGGAACCTACAATGAGCAGTTCTTC.

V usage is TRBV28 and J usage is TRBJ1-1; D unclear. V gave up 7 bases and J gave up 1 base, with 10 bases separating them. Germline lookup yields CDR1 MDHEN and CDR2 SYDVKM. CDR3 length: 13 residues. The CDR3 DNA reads TGTGCCAGCACCCCCGGGAGGAACACTGAAGCTTTCTTT. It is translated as CASTPGRNTEAFF. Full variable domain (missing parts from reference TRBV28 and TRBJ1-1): DVKVTQSSRYLVKRTGEKVFLECVQDMDHENMFWYRQDPGLGLRLIYFSYDVKMKEKGDIPEGYSVSREKKERFSLILESASTNQTSMYLCASTPGRNTEAFFGQGTRLTVV.

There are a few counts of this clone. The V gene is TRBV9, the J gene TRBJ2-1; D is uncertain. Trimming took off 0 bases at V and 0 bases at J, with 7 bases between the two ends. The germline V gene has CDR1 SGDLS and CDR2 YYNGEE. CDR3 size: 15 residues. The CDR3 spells CASSVVADSYNEQFF. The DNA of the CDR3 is TGTGCCAGCAGCGTAGTAGCTGACTCCTACAATGAGCAGTTCTTC.